The clone carrying this T cell receptor beta chain has more than one count but fewer than ten. Its antigen is as yet unknown. The data were obtained in a study of T-cell reconstitution after alpha-beta-depleted transplantation in children. Findings and limits, study-wide: The high TCRbeta diversity at day 60 in some patients came from surviving recipient T cells and thymic progenitors. Several hundred expanded graft clones reportedly supplied alpha-beta T cells about two months after transplant. At one year after transplant, newly produced T cells mostly accounted for T-cell counts and diversity.

Preparation of the TCRbeta library was carried out with unique molecular identifiers. TCRdb re-derived calls from the PCR reads in MiXCR, one entry per CDR3 protein. The sample records some 140,000 distinct CDR3 sequences, 8.5% to 10% being singletons. In germline, CDR1 is DFQATT, CDR2 SNEGSKA (reference sequence). This CDR3 contains 14 residues. The ends were cut back, 0 bases at V and 5 bases at J, with 13 bases in the middle. This clonotype originated in a girl less than two years old who had a stem cell transplant for combined immunodeficiency, so the T cells may come from the graft donor. The chain has TRBV20-1 and TRBJ2-5; no clear D. Here the sequenced sample was PBMCs, mostly from graft donor cells, taken 180 days after TCRalphabeta/CD19-depleted stem cell transplant. CDR3 protein: CSARDRRVSETQYF. The DNA for the CDR3 is TGCAGTGCTAGAGATCGCCGGGTTAGTGAGACCCAGTACTTC.